What follows are 25 T cell receptor beta chains derived from one specimen sequenced in a study of vaccination and CD4 T cells after COVID-19. Sequenced with the Oncomine TCR Beta short-read assay was DNA taken from cultured CD4+ T cells. Using its own MiXCR run on the PCR reads, TCRdb lists one record per CDR3 protein. The table has approximately 19,000 distinct CDR3 sequences, 35% to 55% seen once. These TCRs are of unknown antigen specificity. Treatment: approximately nine-day PBMC culture with coronavirus spike peptide pools or control peptides (ViraFEST assay). Sequencing was carried out using CD4+ T cells from blood, cultured in vitro. All receptors come from a human donor who had recovered from COVID-19.

V is TRBV28 and J is TRBJ2-1, with 11 bases that match TRBD2. The CDR3 consists of 16 residues. Germline V gives CDR1 MDHEN, CDR2 SYDVKM. The V gene end was trimmed by 10 bases and the J gene end by 6 bases; junction bases not matched to a gene: 14. CDR3 sequence reads: CATGPTTSGGFNEQFF. CDR3 bases: TGTGCCACGGGCCCCACTACTAGCGGGGGCTTCAATGAGCAGTTCTTC. The full variable domain, in which reference TRBV28 and TRBJ2-1 provide the parts outside the CDR3, is DVKVTQSSRYLVKRTGEKVFLECVQDMDHENMFWYRQDPGLGLRLIYFSYDVKMKEKGDIPEGYSVSREKKERFSLILESASTNQTSMYLCATGPTTSGGFNEQFFGPGTRLTVL.

The chain carries TRBV20-1 and TRBJ1-2; no clear D gene. CDR3 length equals 14 residues. The V and J ends lost 1 base and 5 bases respectively, with 14 bases between them. Germline lookup yields CDR1 DFQATT and CDR2 SNEGSKA (reference sequence). CDR3 DNA sequence: TGCAGTGCTAGAGGGGATACAGCAGTGTATGGCTACACCTTC. Amino acids: CSARGDTAVYGYTF.

The chain links TRBV30 to TRBJ1-5, with D maybe TRBD1 (6 bases). The CDR3 extends over 14 amino acids. Between the trimmed V and J ends, which lost 5 bases and 7 bases, there was a span of 18 bases. Germline-derived CDR1 and CDR2 are GTSNPN and SVGIG (reference sequence). The CDR3 loop is CAWRNRVPHQPQHF. CDR3 nucleotide sequence: TGTGCCTGGCGAAACAGGGTTCCACACCAGCCCCAGCATTTT.

V gene TRBV5-6 combines with J gene TRBJ1-5; 8 positions match TRBD1. The J segment lost 4 bases and the V segment lost 1 base, leaving 4 bases of the junction unmatched. The CDR3 has 15 residues. Germline V gives CDR1 SGHDT, CDR2 YYEEEE. CDR3 in amino acids: CASSLWTGTNQPQHF. For the CDR3, the DNA is TGTGCCAGCAGCTTGTGGACAGGGACTAATCAGCCCCAGCATTTT. Using reference TRBV5-6 and TRBJ1-5 for the parts outside the CDR3, the full variable domain is DAGVTQSPTHLIKTRGQQVTLRCSPKSGHDTVSWYQQALGQGPQFIFQYYEEEERQRGNFPDRFSGHQFPNYSSELNVNALLLGDSALYLCASSLWTGTNQPQHFGDGTRLSIL.

The V gene is TRBV19, the J gene TRBJ1-4; tentatively, D is TRBD1 (5 bases). V was trimmed by 7 bases and J by 0 bases, leaving 12 bases between them. The CDR3 extends over 15 amino acids. The germline gives CDR1 LNHDA, CDR2 SQIVND (reference sequence). The CDR3 region is CASTTQTATNEKLFF. The DNA for the CDR3 is TGTGCCAGTACTACACAGACAGCAACTAATGAAAAACTGTTTTTT.

This clonotype was counted between two and nine times. The CDR3 DNA reads as TGCAGTGCTAGGGGCAGGGGGAGAAACACCATATATTTT. Its protein product is CSARGRGRNTIYF. The chain combines TRBV20-1 with TRBJ1-3, with TRBD1 matching 7 bases. V gave up 3 bases and J gave up 5 bases; unmatched junction bases: 4. The germline V gene encodes CDR1 DFQATT and CDR2 SNEGSKA (reference sequence). This CDR3 spans 13 amino acids.

This clonotype was seen more than once but under ten times. The V and J genes are TRBV6-5 and TRBJ2-4; D is perhaps TRBD1 or TRBD2 (5 bases each). CDR3 size: 14 residues. Germline lookup yields CDR1 MNHEY and CDR2 SVGAGI. Trimming left V 2 bases short and J 0 bases short, with 5 bases between. The CDR3 DNA follows: TGTGCCAGCAGTTACGGGACAGCCAAAAACATTCAGTACTTC. Its protein product is CASSYGTAKNIQYF.

This clonotype has more than one count but fewer than ten. The V gene is TRBV6-1, the J gene TRBJ2-7; 9 positions agree with TRBD1. There are 16 residues in the CDR3. V shed 6 bases and J 9 bases; nucleotides not matched to a gene: 18. Germline CDR1 and CDR2: MNHNS and SASEGT. DNA of the CDR3: TGTGCCAGCAGCGAAATGGACAGGGGTGGATTCATCGTGCAGTACTTC. Translation gives CASSEMDRGGFIVQYF.

The chain couples TRBV6-2 or TRBV6-3 to TRBJ2-3; 8 nucleotides agree with TRBD1. The CDR3 covers 16 residues. Germline loops: CDR1 MNHEY, CDR2 SVGEGT. The trim removed 2 bases at V and 8 bases at J, leaving 12 bases unmatched. The CDR3, as DNA: TGTGCCAGCAGTTACGACAGGGGACACCAAACCGGTACGCAGTATTTT. Its protein is CASSYDRGHQTGTQYF.

J is TRBJ2-3 and V is TRBV18; D call uncertain. V shed 3 bases and J shed 4 bases, with 5 bases lying between them. This CDR3 contains 12 residues. From germline, CDR1 is KGHSH and CDR2 LQKENI. The CDR3 reads CASSPSADTQYF. The CDR3 DNA reads TGTGCCAGCTCACCGAGCGCAGATACGCAGTATTTT.

V gene TRBV20-1 combines with J gene TRBJ2-5, with D possibly matching TRBD1 (6 bases). Germline CDR1 DFQATT, CDR2 SNEGSKA (reference sequence). CDR3 length: 12 amino acids. Trimming removed 6 bases at V and 2 bases at J, with 10 bases between. The CDR3 sequence is CSATTGQETQYF. The CDR3 nucleotides read TGCAGTGCCACGACAGGTCAAGAGACCCAGTACTTC.

Comment on this clonotype: The junction and the germline gene differ at one end; a read error may be behind it. The rearrangement joins TRBV7-2 to TRBJ1-5, with a possible D match to TRBD1 (6 bases). This CDR3 has 16 amino acids. Looked up from germline, CDR1 is SGHTA and CDR2 is FQGNSA. The CDR3 here is CASSLVTGNSSQPQHF. The DNA of the CDR3 is TGTGCCAGCAGCTTAGTCACAGGGAATAGCAGTCAGCCCCAGCATTTT.

This clonotype has more than one count but fewer than ten. This chain connects TRBV27 to TRBJ1-1; 8 nucleotides agree with TRBD1. Germline CDR1 reads MNHEY; CDR2 reads SMNVEV (reference sequence). Losses at the gene ends were 5 bases for V and 12 bases for J; bases not matched to a gene: 11. The CDR3 contains 13 residues. DNA of the CDR3: TGTGCCAGCAGTGTATTCGGGACAGGTGTAACTTTCTTT. Protein: CASSVFGTGVTFF.

This clonotype showed up just a few times. The rearrangement uses TRBV6-2 or TRBV6-3 and TRBJ1-2; a possible D gene is TRBD1 (5 bases). Germline values: CDR1 MNHEY, CDR2 SVGEGT. This CDR3 is built from 13 residues. V lost 4 bases, J lost 4 bases, and 10 bases lay in between. As DNA, the CDR3 is TGTGCCAGCAGTTGGGGGAGTGCCTATGGCTACACCTTC. Protein: CASSWGSAYGYTF.

This sequence joins TRBV10-3 and TRBJ2-7, with TRBD1 matching over 8 bases. V lost 6 bases, J lost 5 bases, and 0 bases stayed unmatched. Germline CDR1 and CDR2: ENHRY and SYGVKD. CDR3 size: 11 residues. CDR3 residues: CAIRQGDEQYF. CDR3 in DNA: TGTGCCATCAGACAGGGGGACGAGCAGTACTTC.

The V gene is TRBV6-5, the J gene TRBJ2-2, with D unresolved. Germline-derived CDR1 and CDR2 are MNHEY and SVGAGI. V was trimmed by 0 bases and J by 6 bases, leaving 14 bases between them. CDR3 size: 16 residues. CDR3 bases: TGTGCCAGCAGTTACTCGAAGCTAGTTAACCCCGGGGAGCTGTTTTTT. Its translation is CASSYSKLVNPGELFF.

The V gene is TRBV25-1, the J gene TRBJ1-4; TRBD1 agrees at 7 bases. Germline CDR1 reads MGHDK; CDR2 reads SYGVNS. Unmatched junction bases numbered 0, after V lost 2 bases and J lost 3 bases. This CDR3 is 14 amino acids long. In DNA, the CDR3 is TGTGCCAGCAGTGAAGGGACAGCTAATGAAAAACTGTTTTTT. Encoded protein: CASSEGTANEKLFF.

A few counts support this clonotype. V is TRBV2 and J is TRBJ2-2; 11 bases are a match to TRBD1. This CDR3 spans 17 amino acids. CDR1 and CDR2 (germline): SNHLY, FYNNEI. V gave up 6 bases and J gave up 4 bases; unmatched junction bases: 10. The CDR3 reads CASRERTGGVITGELFF. The CDR3, as DNA: TGTGCCAGCAGAGAGAGGACAGGGGGCGTTATCACCGGGGAGCTGTTTTTT.

The chain has TRBV20-1 and TRBJ1-2; unclear D gene. V dropped 1 base and J dropped 7 bases, with 16 bases sitting between them. Per the germline V gene, CDR1 is DFQATT and CDR2 is SNEGSKA (reference sequence). This CDR3 is 14 amino acids long. The CDR3 loop is CSARGEVSKGGYTF. The CDR3 DNA sequence: TGCAGTGCTAGAGGGGAGGTGTCAAAGGGTGGCTACACCTTC.

The table lists this clonotype with a count of one. The chain combines TRBV20-1 with TRBJ1-5, with D hard to call. Per the germline V gene, CDR1 is DFQATT and CDR2 is SNEGSKA (reference sequence). V was shortened by 1 base and J by 3 bases, with 7 bases between the two germline ends. The CDR3 loop spans 13 amino acids. DNA of the CDR3: TGCAGTGCTAGAGGTGTCTCCAATCAGCCCCAGCATTTT. The encoded protein is CSARGVSNQPQHF.

This clonotype was seen a few times. This chain joins TRBV20-1 and TRBJ1-2; the D gene is possibly TRBD1 (5 bases). The CDR3 contains 15 residues. Germline values: CDR1 DFQATT, CDR2 SNEGSKA (reference sequence). Trimming cost V 3 bases and J 7 bases, with 21 bases left between them. The CDR3, as DNA: TGCAGTGCTAGTATGTCGAGGACGGGACGGTTTGGCTACACCTTC. The encoded protein is CSASMSRTGRFGYTF.

This clonotype occurred a few times. This rearrangement joins TRBV5-1 to TRBJ2-5; TRBD2 matches 8 bases. The germline CDR1 and CDR2 sequences are SGHRS and YFSETQ. V lost 0 bases, J lost 1 base, and 8 bases stayed unmatched. The CDR3 is made up of 17 amino acids. The CDR3 bases are TGCGCCAGCAGCTTGGGCTTAGCGGGGAGAACCCAAGAGACCCAGTACTTC. Protein product: CASSLGLAGRTQETQYF.

The chain employs TRBV5-1 and TRBJ2-5; the D call may be TRBD1 or TRBD2 (5 bases each). V was shortened by 0 bases and J by 5 bases, with 8 bases between the two germline ends. CDR1 is SGHRS and CDR2 is YFSETQ in the germline V gene. The CDR3 runs to 13 residues. In DNA, the CDR3 is TGCGCCAGCAGCTTGGGGGGGACCGAGACCCAGTACTTC. Protein: CASSLGGTETQYF.

V usage is TRBV20-1 and J usage is TRBJ2-3; D not certain. The CDR3 is 11 residues long. Germline loops: CDR1 DFQATT, CDR2 SNEGSKA (reference sequence). V gave up 0 bases and J gave up 9 bases, with 7 bases separating them. CDR3 in amino acids: CSARDPPTQYF. In DNA, the CDR3 is TGCAGTGCTAGAGATCCCCCCACGCAGTATTTT.

The chain couples TRBV7-9 to TRBJ1-4, with TRBD1 matching over 7 bases. Germline V gene data show CDR1 as SEHNR and CDR2 as FQNEAQ (reference sequence). This CDR3 region has 16 residues. The trim removed 2 bases at V and 2 bases at J, leaving 5 bases unmatched. The DNA of the CDR3 is TGTGCCAGCAGCTTAACAGGGGCGATTACTAATGAAAAACTGTTTTTT. Translation: CASSLTGAITNEKLFF. Filled out from reference TRBV7-9 and TRBJ1-4, the complete variable domain reads DTGVSQNPRHKITKRGQNVTFRCDPISEHNRLYWYRQTLGQGPEFLTYFQNEAQLEKSRLLSDRFSAERPKGSFSTLEIQRTEQGDSAMYLCASSLTGAITNEKLFFGSGTQLSVL.